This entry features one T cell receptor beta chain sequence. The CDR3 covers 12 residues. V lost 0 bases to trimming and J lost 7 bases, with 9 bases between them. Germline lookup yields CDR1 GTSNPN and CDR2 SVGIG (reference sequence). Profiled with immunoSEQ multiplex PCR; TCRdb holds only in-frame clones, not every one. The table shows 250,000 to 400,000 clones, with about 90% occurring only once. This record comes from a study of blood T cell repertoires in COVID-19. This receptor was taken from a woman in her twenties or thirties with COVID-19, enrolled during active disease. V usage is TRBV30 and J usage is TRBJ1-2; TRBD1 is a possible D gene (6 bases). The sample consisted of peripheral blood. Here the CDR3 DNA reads TGTGCCTGGAGTGTCGGGGGGCCTGGCTACACCTTC. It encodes CAWSVGGPGYTF.